This is a list of T cell receptor beta chains from one sample in a study of T cell repertoires in cytomegalovirus infection. TCRdb reprocessed the reads with MiXCR, giving one entry per CDR3 protein. The table includes some 940,000 distinct CDR3 sequences, approximately 31% detected once. Antigen specificity for these receptors is unknown. The input for sequencing was cultured CD8+ T cells from PBMCs, taken from culture after CMV antigen stimulation. These TCRs come from a human donor in good health (CMV status not recorded). Some clones in this sample may be carry-over from other donors' samples. The CDR3 runs from the conserved cysteine through the conserved F or W. A D gene is named only where the DNA matches it firmly. Some rows mark clone size as missing; the rest say once, few, many or name a class of expanded clone.

V: TRBV18
D: .
J: TRBJ2-7
size: once
DNA: TGTGCCAGCAGGGGTTTCGACGAGCAGTACTTC
CDR3: CASRGFDEQYF

V: TRBV10-3
D: TRBD1
J: TRBJ1-2
size: few
DNA: TGTGCCATCAGTACCGTCAACAGGGGTATTTTCTTCGGCTACACCTTC
CDR3: CAISTVNRGIFFGYTF

V: TRBV29-1
D: TRBD2
J: TRBJ2-1
size: few
DNA: TGCAGCGTCGTAGATGGACTAGCGGGGCAAACGAGGGGGTTCTTC
CDR3: CSVVDGLAGQTRGFF

V: TRBV4-1
D: .
J: TRBJ1-1
size: few
DNA: TGCGCCAGCAGCCAAGAAGCGTTTTCCACTGAAGCTTTCTTT
CDR3: CASSQEAFSTEAFF

V: TRBV19
D: .
J: TRBJ2-2
size: few
DNA: TGTGCCAGTGTATCCCTCGGTACCGGGGAGCTGTTTTTT
CDR3: CASVSLGTGELFF

V: TRBV19
D: TRBD2
J: TRBJ2-1
size: .
DNA: TGTGCCAGTAGCCCACCCTGGGGACTAGCGGGGAGCAATGAGCAGTTCTTC
CDR3: CASSPPWGLAGSNEQFF

V: TRBV7-8
D: .
J: TRBJ2-2
size: many
DNA: TGTGCCAGCAGCTTGACGGTGAACACCGGGGAGCTGTTTTTT
CDR3: CASSLTVNTGELFF

V: TRBV13
D: .
J: TRBJ1-1
size: few
DNA: TGTGCCAGCAGCTGGCGGACAGCTGTAATTACTGAAGCTTTCTTT
CDR3: CASSWRTAVITEAFF

V: TRBV6-5
D: TRBD2
J: TRBJ2-3
size: .
DNA: TGTGCCAGCAGTTACTCTAGCGGGTATTACACAGATACGCAGTATTTT
CDR3: CASSYSSGYYTDTQYF

V: TRBV4-3
D: .
J: TRBJ2-3
size: few
DNA: TGCGCCAGCAGCCAAGATGGAGGGTCAGATACGCAGTATTTT
CDR3: CASSQDGGSDTQYF

V: TRBV5-6
D: TRBD1
J: TRBJ2-7
size: .
DNA: TGTGCCAGCAGCTTGGGGACAGGGTGGCACGAGCAGTACTTC
CDR3: CASSLGTGWHEQYF

V: TRBV4-3
D: .
J: TRBJ1-1
size: few
DNA: TGCGCCAGCAGCCAAGTTATAGTTTCCAGTAACACTGAAGCTTTCTTT
CDR3: CASSQVIVSSNTEAFF

V: TRBV7-8
D: TRBD1
J: TRBJ1-2
size: many
DNA: TGTGCCAGCAGCTTAGGGCGACAGGGGGCACCCTATGGCTACACCTTC
CDR3: CASSLGRQGAPYGYTF

V: TRBV7-8
D: TRBD1
J: TRBJ1-5
size: many
DNA: TGTGCCAGCAGCTCTAGTCCGGGACAGGGATGGGAGCAGCCCCAGCATTTT
CDR3: CASSSSPGQGWEQPQHF

V: TRBV2
D: .
J: TRBJ2-1
size: .
DNA: TGTGCCAGCACTAACCCGGGACAAGTTAATGAGCAGTTCTTC
CDR3: CASTNPGQVNEQFF

V: TRBV7-9
D: .
J: TRBJ1-2
size: few
DNA: TGTGCCAGCAGCTTCGGCGGTGGTAATGGCTACACCTTC
CDR3: CASSFGGGNGYTF

V: TRBV7-6
D: .
J: TRBJ2-2
size: many
DNA: TGTGCCAGCAGCTCCGGCGGGAACACCGGGGAGCTGTTTTTT
CDR3: CASSSGGNTGELFF

V: TRBV12-3/TRBV12-4
D: .
J: TRBJ1-5
size: many
DNA: TGTGCCAGCGGGCGGGACACCCTAACCGGTAGCAATCAGCCCCAGCATTTT
CDR3: CASGRDTLTGSNQPQHF

V: TRBV6-6
D: .
J: TRBJ2-3
size: .
DNA: TGTGCCAGCGGGTGGAAGAGCACAGATACGCAGTATTTT
CDR3: CASGWKSTDTQYF

V: TRBV5-6
D: .
J: TRBJ2-2
size: few
DNA: TGTGCCAGCAGCTTTCGGGACACCCACACCGGGGAGCTGTTTTTT
CDR3: CASSFRDTHTGELFF

V: TRBV6-2/TRBV6-3
D: .
J: TRBJ1-1
size: few
DNA: TGTGCCAGCGAGCCGCCCGGAGCGGGGCTGAACACTGAAGCTTTCTTT
CDR3: CASEPPGAGLNTEAFF

V: TRBV7-8
D: .
J: TRBJ2-5
size: many
DNA: TGTGCCAGCAGCCCACCGGGCCTACAAGAGACCCAGTACTTC
CDR3: CASSPPGLQETQYF

V: TRBV7-2
D: TRBD1
J: TRBJ2-4
size: many
DNA: TGTGCCAGCAGCTTGGGACAGGGACTAAGTCTAGCCAAAAACATTCAGTACTTC
CDR3: CASSLGQGLSLAKNIQYF

V: TRBV14
D: .
J: TRBJ1-2
size: .
DNA: TGTGCCAGCAGCCAAGATATGGGGCAGGGACAACACGGCTACACCTTC
CDR3: CASSQDMGQGQHGYTF

V: TRBV7-9
D: .
J: TRBJ1-1
size: few
DNA: TGTGCCAGCAGCCCCCCGCGGGGGACGACTGAAGCTTTCTTT
CDR3: CASSPPRGTTEAFF

V: TRBV6-1
D: .
J: TRBJ1-2
size: few
DNA: TGTGCCAGCAGTTCCAACGGGGGGGTCTATGGCTACACCTTC
CDR3: CASSSNGGVYGYTF

V: TRBV7-8
D: .
J: TRBJ1-4
size: .
DNA: TGTGCCAGCAGCTTAAACGTACGAACAACTAATGAAAAACTGTTTTTT
CDR3: CASSLNVRTTNEKLFF

V: TRBV19
D: .
J: TRBJ1-2
size: .
DNA: TGTGCCAGTACCCCACAGGGTACCTATGGCTACACCTTC
CDR3: CASTPQGTYGYTF

V: TRBV7-2
D: TRBD1
J: TRBJ1-5
size: many
DNA: TGTGCCAGCAGCTTAGAGGGGACAGTTTATAGCAATCAGCCCCAGCATTTT
CDR3: CASSLEGTVYSNQPQHF

V: TRBV6-2/TRBV6-3
D: .
J: TRBJ2-2
size: few
DNA: TGTGCCAGCAGTTACTCGACTGAGACAGATCACCTCTTGAACACCGGGGAGCTGTTTTTT
CDR3: CASSYSTETDHLLNTGELFF

V: TRBV6-6
D: TRBD1
J: TRBJ1-5
size: .
DNA: TGTGCCAGCAGTCTCTACAGGGGGCCTCAGCCCCAGCATTTT
CDR3: CASSLYRGPQPQHF

V: TRBV7-9
D: TRBD1
J: TRBJ2-2
size: .
DNA: TGTGCCAGCAGCTTTCCCAGGACAGGGTCAGGAGACACCGGGGAGCTGTTTTTT
CDR3: CASSFPRTGSGDTGELFF

V: TRBV2
D: .
J: TRBJ1-5
size: few
DNA: TGTGCCAGCAGTGATCCCGGGACAACGGATCAGCCCCAGCATTTT
CDR3: CASSDPGTTDQPQHF

V: TRBV9
D: TRBD2
J: TRBJ2-2
size: .
DNA: TGTGCCAGCAGCGTAGGACTAGCGGGGGGTGTCGGGGAGCTGTTTTTT
CDR3: CASSVGLAGGVGELFF

V: TRBV7-7
D: .
J: TRBJ2-7
size: .
DNA: TGTGCTAGCAGCTTAGGCGAAGGGTCCGAGCAGTACTTC
CDR3: CASSLGEGSEQYF

V: TRBV7-2
D: .
J: TRBJ1-4
size: many
DNA: TGTGCCAGCAGAGACAGTAATGAAAAACTGTTTTTT
CDR3: CASRDSNEKLFF

V: TRBV6-6
D: .
J: TRBJ1-5
size: few
DNA: TGTGCCAGCAGTTACGGACAGTTAGGCAATCAGCCCCAGCATTTT
CDR3: CASSYGQLGNQPQHF

V: TRBV5-1
D: .
J: TRBJ2-3
size: .
DNA: TGCGCCAGCAGCTTGTTCCAGGGGACAGATACGCAGTATTTT
CDR3: CASSLFQGTDTQYF

V: TRBV11-2
D: .
J: TRBJ2-1
size: .
DNA: TGTGCCAGCAGCCGGAATAAGCAGTTCTTC
CDR3: CASSRNKQFF

V: TRBV12-3/TRBV12-4
D: .
J: TRBJ1-1
size: many
DNA: TGTGCCAGCACTCCCGGGCAGCTGAACACTGAAGCTTTCTTT
CDR3: CASTPGQLNTEAFF

V: TRBV12-3/TRBV12-4
D: .
J: TRBJ1-5
size: .
DNA: TGTGCCAGCAGGAGAGACAGCAATCAGCCCCAGCATTTT
CDR3: CASRRDSNQPQHF

V: TRBV27
D: TRBD2
J: TRBJ2-7
size: .
DNA: TGTGTCAGCACACTAGCGGGGGGTCCCGTCTCCGAGCAGTACTTC
CDR3: CVSTLAGGPVSEQYF

V: TRBV4-1
D: .
J: TRBJ2-2
size: few
DNA: TGCGCCAGCAGCCAAGGGGACACTAACACCGGGGAGCTGTTTTTT
CDR3: CASSQGDTNTGELFF

V: TRBV4-1
D: .
J: TRBJ2-7
size: few
DNA: TGCGCCAGCAGCCAAGAGAGGACCGGGAGCTACGAGCAGTACTTC
CDR3: CASSQERTGSYEQYF

V: TRBV4-1
D: .
J: TRBJ2-1
size: .
DNA: TGCGCCAGCAGCCAAGACCGGTACCCGGGCGGGGAGCAGTTCTTC
CDR3: CASSQDRYPGGEQFF

V: TRBV7-2
D: .
J: TRBJ2-2
size: many
DNA: TGTGCCAGCAGCCCGACGGACAGCACCGGGGAGCTGTTTTTT
CDR3: CASSPTDSTGELFF

V: TRBV27
D: .
J: TRBJ2-2
size: .
DNA: TGTGCCAGCAGTTCGAGGACAGCCGGGGAGCTGTTTTTT
CDR3: CASSSRTAGELFF

V: TRBV12-3/TRBV12-4
D: TRBD2
J: TRBJ2-1
size: many
DNA: TGTGCCAGCAGTACCGAGGTAGCGGGGGGTGATGAGCAGTTCTTC
CDR3: CASSTEVAGGDEQFF

V: TRBV7-6
D: TRBD1
J: TRBJ2-1
size: few
DNA: TGTGCCAGCAGCTTCGGACAGGGGGCGTATGAGCAGTTCTTC
CDR3: CASSFGQGAYEQFF

V: TRBV6-1
D: TRBD2
J: TRBJ2-3
size: many
DNA: TGTGCCGGCTCGAAGTGGAGCGGGGGGACCACTAACACAGATACGCAGTATTTT
CDR3: CAGSKWSGGTTNTDTQYF

V: TRBV4-1
D: .
J: TRBJ2-3
size: .
DNA: TGCGCCAGCAGCCAAGAACGGGGGCCTCAAGGAACAGATACGCAGTATTTT
CDR3: CASSQERGPQGTDTQYF

V: TRBV3-1
D: .
J: TRBJ2-7
size: .
DNA: TGTGCCAGCAGCCAAGGGAACGGCGAGCAGTACTTC
CDR3: CASSQGNGEQYF

V: TRBV2
D: .
J: TRBJ2-7
size: once
DNA: TGTGCCAGCAAAAAAACTACCGGCGAGCAGTACTTC
CDR3: CASKKTTGEQYF

V: TRBV5-1
D: TRBD2
J: TRBJ2-1
size: many
DNA: TGCGCCAGCAGCCTTGAGGGCGGGGGTAGGTTGAATGAGCAGTTCTTC
CDR3: CASSLEGGGRLNEQFF

V: TRBV6-1
D: .
J: TRBJ2-3
size: .
DNA: TGTGCCAGCAGTGTCAAGGTAACCACCTCAGATACGCAGTATTTT
CDR3: CASSVKVTTSDTQYF